Listed below are T cell receptor beta chains from one sample, sequenced in a study of CD8 T cells in Susac syndrome. TCRdb itself ran the immunoSEQ multiplex PCR reads through MiXCR, one entry per CDR3 protein. The profile shows 130,000 or so distinct CDR3 sequences, 90% to 95% of them singletons. Sequencing was done on a sample of CD8+ T cells from PBMCs. The receptors stem from a human donor with Susac syndrome. Each CDR3 is given without its conserved first and last residue. Fields, in order: J gene, clone size, V gene, CDR3 protein. Size tells how often a clone was seen (once, few, many) or the class of an expanded clone, and some rows leave it out.

>TRBJ2-1|.|TRBV4-3
ASSQELAQGEQF
>TRBJ2-3|.|TRBV15
ATSPRATDTQY
>TRBJ1-1|.|TRBV18
ASSPREAGNTEAF
>TRBJ1-2|.|TRBV4-1
ASSPQVNYGYT
>TRBJ2-1|few|TRBV11-2
ASSLKSKYSSYNEQF
>TRBJ2-3|.|TRBV7-9
ASSWGTEGSTDTQY
>TRBJ1-1|.|TRBV7-6
ASSPYGGEAF
>TRBJ1-1|.|TRBV6-5
ASFLGRGTEAF
>TRBJ2-2|.|TRBV29-1
SVPRLAGTGELF
>TRBJ2-7|.|TRBV27
ASSPRTGSTYEQY
>TRBJ2-7|.|TRBV6-2/TRBV6-3
ASSETGVYEQY
>TRBJ1-2|.|TRBV19
ASSISIGTGGLPNYGYT
>TRBJ2-7|.|TRBV5-4
ASSFTGIAEY
>TRBJ1-5|.|TRBV28
ASSFWQGSNQPQH
>TRBJ2-7|.|TRBV7-2
ASSLFGGGAAEQY
>TRBJ2-5|.|TRBV5-4
ASSFQGAETQY
>TRBJ1-2|.|TRBV29-1
SVEGSSYGYT
>TRBJ1-5|.|TRBV9
ASSPIQGDQPQH
>TRBJ2-7|.|TRBV5-1
ASSLTGAEQY
>TRBJ2-7|once|TRBV18
ASSPLLGQGREDEQY
>TRBJ1-5|.|TRBV27
ASSFRINQPQH
>TRBJ1-2|.|TRBV7-9
ASSSTTGQHYGYT
>TRBJ2-2|.|TRBV9
ASTVGPRTGELF
>TRBJ2-5|.|TRBV9
ASSTTFPEETQY
>TRBJ2-5|.|TRBV20-1
SARDSQGAVVQETQY
>TRBJ1-2|.|TRBV12-3/TRBV12-4
ALGGTGVGYT
>TRBJ2-5|.|TRBV20-1
SAHQAGDKTQY
>TRBJ2-1|.|TRBV20-1
SARGTSGYNEQF
>TRBJ1-2|few|TRBV19
ASRPGQGDYGYT
>TRBJ2-7|.|TRBV14
ASSQRGRTSYEQY
>TRBJ2-7|.|TRBV5-1
ASSLTGLDEQY
>TRBJ2-7|.|TRBV20-1
SASSLAGAPYEQY
>TRBJ2-1|once|TRBV29-1
SSSTDSFYNEQF
>TRBJ1-5|.|TRBV28
ASSFGGGGNQPQH
>TRBJ2-1|.|TRBV25-1
ASEQGHEQF
>TRBJ1-2|.|TRBV12-3/TRBV12-4
ASSLEGAVGYT
>TRBJ2-1|.|TRBV5-4
ASSSGLAGSFGYEQF
>TRBJ1-2|.|TRBV5-4
ASSFGELYGYT
>TRBJ2-7|.|TRBV15
ATSPGSYEQY
>TRBJ1-2|.|TRBV20-1
SAGDRAVGHT
>TRBJ2-1|.|TRBV5-1
ASSPPRDSASSYNEQF
>TRBJ1-2|.|TRBV29-1
SVGEGQGGYT
>TRBJ1-5|.|TRBV27
ASSLIGTDNQPQH
>TRBJ2-7|.|TRBV6-5
ASSYSDEQY
>TRBJ2-7|.|TRBV12-3/TRBV12-4
ASSSPGYEQY
>TRBJ2-5|.|TRBV6-2/TRBV6-3
ASTVRGGQETQY
>TRBJ2-6|.|TRBV2
ATNGISGANVLT
>TRBJ2-1|.|TRBV28
ASSKLDTTPYNEQF
>TRBJ2-1|.|TRBV29-1
SVVGGGSYNEQF